This passage covers 24 T cell receptor beta chains from one sample sequenced in a study of PD-L1 blockade in urothelial cancer. Libraries were prepared by immunoSEQ multiplex PCR; TCRdb keeps only in-frame clonotypes and omits some of them. The sample holds tens of thousands of clones; approximately 40% are singletons and the top ten take about 8.9%. The source was tumor tissue, collected before atezolizumab (anti-PD-L1) treatment. Every receptor here comes from a man between 60 and 70 years old with urothelial cancer.

This sequence joins TRBV19 and TRBJ1-1; possible D gene TRBD1, 6 bases. V lost 8 bases and J 0 bases, leaving 10 bases between the germline ends. CDR1 LNHDA and CDR2 SQIVND come from the germline V gene (reference sequence). The CDR3 totals 13 residues. DNA of the CDR3: TGTGCCAGTCAAGACAGGCTGAACACTGAAGCTTTCTTT. Translation gives CASQDRLNTEAFF.

This clone was recorded at least ten times. The chain uses TRBV7-7 and TRBJ2-7; TRBD2 matches at 10 bases. This CDR3 region has 15 residues. Trimming cost V 3 bases and J 5 bases; bases outside gene matches: 7. Looked up from germline, CDR1 is SSHAT and CDR2 is FNYEAQ (reference sequence). The DNA for the CDR3 is TGTGCCAGCAGCTTGATCTCTAGCGGGAGCCACGAGCAGTACTTC. Translation: CASSLISSGSHEQYF.

The chain recombines TRBV5-1 with TRBJ2-1; D might be TRBD2 (6 bases). The CDR3 contains 16 residues. Germline CDR1 and CDR2: SGHRS and YFSETQ. Deletions cut 0 bases from V and 4 bases from J, with 14 bases between. CDR3 in amino acids: CASSLEASELYNEQFF. The CDR3, as DNA: TGCGCCAGCAGCTTGGAGGCTAGCGAGCTATACAATGAGCAGTTCTTC.

The V call is TRBV6-8, the J call TRBJ2-1; D may be TRBD1 (5 bases). V was cut by 4 bases and J by 4 bases, with 8 bases left in between. The germline CDR1 and CDR2 sequences are MNHGY and SAAAGT. The CDR3 loop spans 13 amino acids. This chain's CDR3 is CASSWGPYNEQFF. The DNA for the CDR3 is TGTGCCAGCAGTTGGGGCCCTTACAATGAGCAGTTCTTC.

V usage is TRBV28 and J usage is TRBJ2-5; tentatively, D is TRBD1 or TRBD2 (6 bases each). V lost 5 bases and J lost 5, with 15 bases in between. CDR1 and CDR2 (germline): MDHEN, SYDVKM. There are 14 residues in the CDR3. The CDR3: CASSQGGRRETQYF. CDR3 in DNA: TGTGCCAGCAGTCAAGGGGGGCGACGGGAGACCCAGTACTTC.

In this sample, this clone turned up a few times. The chain links TRBV29-1 to TRBJ1-2; D is perhaps TRBD1 (5 bases). The CDR3 covers 13 residues. The V end lost 3 bases, the J end lost 2 bases, and 10 bases lay between the germline ends. Germline lookup yields CDR1 SQVTM and CDR2 ANQGSEA. The CDR3 here is CSVDREENYGYTF. Here the CDR3 DNA reads TGCAGCGTTGACAGGGAAGAGAACTATGGCTACACCTTC.

This chain joins TRBV7-6 and TRBJ2-7; TRBD2 matches 7 bases. The ends lost 4 bases at V and 3 bases at J; junction bases unmatched: 6. The CDR3 loop spans 14 amino acids. Germline CDR1 and CDR2: SGHVS and FNYEAQ. This CDR3 is CASSSEAGLYEQYF. CDR3 sequence (DNA): TGTGCCAGCAGCTCTGAAGCGGGGCTCTACGAGCAGTACTTC.

This clone was detected many times. V gene TRBV11-3 combines with J gene TRBJ1-4, with a possible D match to TRBD1 (5 bases). Trimming left V 4 bases short and J 7 bases short, with 13 bases between. The CDR3 is 14 residues long. CDR1 is SGHNT and CDR2 is YENEEA in the germline V gene. The CDR3, as DNA: TGTGCCAGCAGCTCCGGGACGTCTAGTGAAAAACTGTTTTTT. Protein sequence: CASSSGTSSEKLFF.

This clone showed up just a few times. This chain links TRBV6-8 with TRBJ2-4, with D perhaps TRBD1 or TRBD2 (5 bases each). The CDR3 covers 12 residues. CDR1 is MNHGY, CDR2 SAAAGT, per germline. V was clipped by 10 bases and J by 7 bases, with 14 bases between them. In DNA form, the CDR3 reads TGTGCCATCTCCAACGGGACGAACATTCAGTACTTC. It translates to CAISNGTNIQYF.

This chain joins TRBV9 and TRBJ1-2; the D is unclear. The germline gives CDR1 SGDLS, CDR2 YYNGEE. V lost 0 bases and J lost 6, with 9 bases in between. This CDR3 contains 13 residues. For the CDR3, the DNA is TGTGCCAGCAGCGTAGCACAGAATAATGGCTACACCTTC. It encodes CASSVAQNNGYTF.

CDR3 residues: CAWGQRNSPLHF. CDR3 coding DNA: TGTGCCTGGGGACAGAGGAATTCACCCCTCCACTTT. This chain connects TRBV30 to TRBJ1-6, with D possibly being TRBD1 (6 bases). Germline CDR1 and CDR2: GTSNPN and SVGIG (reference sequence). This CDR3 has 12 amino acids. Trimming removed 5 bases from V and 7 bases from J, with 9 bases in between.

This clone was detected only a few times. The V gene is TRBV28, the J gene TRBJ1-2, with a tentative D call TRBD1 (6 bases). The CDR3 is 12 amino acids. Trimming left V 8 bases short and J 4 bases short, with 11 bases between. Per the germline V gene, CDR1 is MDHEN and CDR2 is SYDVKM. The CDR3 sequence: CASARQAYGYTF. The CDR3 DNA sequence: TGTGCCAGCGCCCGACAGGCCTATGGCTACACCTTC.

This chain links TRBV18 with TRBJ2-2; TRBD2 matches 9 bases. The CDR3 totals 15 residues. The V gene end was trimmed by 5 bases and the J gene end by 3 bases; junction bases not matched to a gene: 4. CDR1 and CDR2 (germline): KGHSH, LQKENI. The CDR3 bases are TGTGCCAGCTCAAGTAGCGGGGGCTACACCGGGGAGCTGTTTTTT. Its translation is CASSSSGGYTGELFF.

The V and J genes are TRBV28 and TRBJ1-1; 7 bases align to TRBD1. The trim removed 7 bases at V and 12 bases at J, leaving 11 bases unmatched. Germline loops: CDR1 MDHEN, CDR2 SYDVKM. The CDR3 is made up of 12 amino acids. The CDR3 nucleotides are TGTGCCAGCAAATTATGGGACAGCATGACTTTCTTT. Translated: CASKLWDSMTFF.

This rearrangement joins TRBV28 to TRBJ2-2; D remains ambiguous. Germline lookup yields CDR1 MDHEN and CDR2 SYDVKM. V lost 9 bases and J lost 0, with 8 bases in between. This CDR3 has 13 amino acids. CDR3 loop: CASRASNTGELFF. The DNA of the CDR3 is TGTGCCAGTCGGGCCTCGAACACCGGGGAGCTGTTTTTT.

The chain links TRBV15 to TRBJ2-2, with 7 bases aligning to TRBD1. CDR1 LNHNV and CDR2 YYDKDF come from the germline V gene (reference sequence). The CDR3 extends over 15 amino acids. The V gene end was trimmed by 2 bases and the J gene end by 2 bases; junction bases not matched to a gene: 2. Written as DNA, the CDR3 is TGTGCCACCAGCAGATACAGGGGCAACACCGGGGAGCTGTTTTTT. It translates to CATSRYRGNTGELFF.

The V gene is TRBV13, the J gene TRBJ2-1; no reliable D call. Germline loops: CDR1 PRHDT, CDR2 FYEKMQ (reference sequence). The CDR3 is 15 residues long. Between the trimmed V and J ends, which lost 7 bases and 5 bases, there was a span of 18 bases. The CDR3 DNA reads as TGTGCCAGCACCCTAAGGAGATTTTCGGACAATGAGCAGTTCTTC. Amino acids: CASTLRRFSDNEQFF.

The chain has TRBV18 and TRBJ1-3; D ambiguous. From germline, CDR1 is KGHSH and CDR2 LQKENI. This CDR3 has 15 amino acids. V lost 3 bases and J lost 4, with 13 bases in between. In nucleotides, the CDR3 is TGTGCCAGCTCACCTTCGCGGGCACTAGGAAACACCATATATTTT. This gives the protein CASSPSRALGNTIYF.

V is TRBV30 and J is TRBJ2-7; D tentatively reads TRBD1 or TRBD2 (5 bases each). Trimming pared 0 bases from V and 7 bases from J, leaving 13 bases between. Germline V lookup: CDR1 GTSNPN, CDR2 SVGIG (reference sequence). CDR3 size: 13 residues. CDR3 in DNA: TGTGCCTGGAGTGTACAGGCGTCGGGGGAGCAGTACTTC. It translates to CAWSVQASGEQYF.

The chain uses TRBV11-3 and TRBJ1-3; the D gene is possibly TRBD1 (6 bases). Per germline, CDR1 SGHNT and CDR2 YENEEA. The CDR3 extends over 15 amino acids. The ends were cut back, 5 bases at V and 0 bases at J, with 11 bases in the middle. The CDR3 sequence is CASSIQGSSGNTIYF. CDR3 bases: TGTGCCAGCAGCATACAGGGTTCCTCTGGAAACACCATATATTTT.

The sample holds a few counts of this clone. The chain has TRBV5-1 and TRBJ2-5; 9 nucleotides align to TRBD1. Germline loops: CDR1 SGHRS, CDR2 YFSETQ. The CDR3 extends over 14 amino acids. Trimming cost V 0 bases and J 7 bases; bases outside gene matches: 4. In DNA form, the CDR3 reads TGCGCCAGCAGCTTGGCAGGACAGGGGTCGACCCAGTACTTC. Protein: CASSLAGQGSTQYF.

This clone was observed many times. The rearrangement joins TRBV11-3 to TRBJ2-5; TRBD1 matches 8 bases. Looked up from germline, CDR1 is SGHNT and CDR2 is YENEEA. This CDR3 is 15 amino acids long. Trimming removed 5 bases from V and 2 bases from J; junction bases left unmatched: 7. CDR3 nucleotides: TGTGCCAGCAGCCTCCAGACAGGGGTACAAGAGACCCAGTACTTC. Encoded protein: CASSLQTGVQETQYF.

The V and J genes are TRBV19 and TRBJ1-2, with D possibly TRBD1 on 5 matching bases. CDR1 is LNHDA and CDR2 is SQIVND in the germline V gene (reference sequence). CDR3 length: 13 residues. The V and J ends lost 6 bases and 1 base respectively, with 9 bases between them. For the CDR3, the DNA is TGTGCCAGTAGGGGGGGACTTAACTATGGCTACACCTTC. Translating it yields CASRGGLNYGYTF.

This clone came up a few times. The chain joins TRBV6-4 to TRBJ2-1; 9 bases agree with TRBD2. V shed 8 bases and J 2 bases; nucleotides not matched to a gene: 4. The CDR3 has 14 residues. The germline V gene encodes CDR1 MRHNA and CDR2 SNTAGT. DNA of the CDR3: TGTGCCAGCCTTGTAGCGGGGGCCTACAATGAGCAGTTCTTC. Translating gives CASLVAGAYNEQFF.